The 7 T cell receptor beta chains listed next were all sequenced from one sample in a study of blood T cell repertoires in COVID-19. The repertoire was sequenced with immunoSEQ multiplex PCR; TCRdb's copy has only in-frame clones and lacks some. This sample has some 190,000 clones, with roughly 88% found just once. The sample was PBMCs or T cells enriched from blood (not recorded which). These TCRs come from a man in his forties with acute COVID-19.

This CDR3 reads CASSPTDRDRGNYGYTF. The CDR3 nucleotides are TGTGCCAGCAGCCCAACCGACCGGGACAGGGGGAACTATGGCTACACCTTC. The chain couples TRBV5-6 to TRBJ1-2; 11 bases match TRBD1. The CDR3 length is 17 residues. The V gene's germline CDR1 is SGHDT and CDR2 YYEEEE. With V trimmed by 4 bases and J by 2 bases, 10 bases remained unmatched.

This clone was detected a few times. The V and J genes are TRBV18 and TRBJ1-5; 8 bases align to TRBD1. Germline V gene sequence: CDR1 KGHSH, CDR2 LQKENI. V shed 3 bases and J 7 bases; nucleotides not matched to a gene: 8. The CDR3 spans 15 residues. The CDR3 nucleotides are TGTGCCAGCTCACCGGGACAGGCCCCTTGGCAGCCCCAGCATTTT. Amino acid sequence: CASSPGQAPWQPQHF. The complete variable domain, with remaining parts taken from reference TRBV18 and TRBJ1-5, reads NAGVMQNPRHLVRRRGQEARLRCSPMKGHSHVYWYRQLPEEGLKFMVYLQKENIIDESGMPKERFSAEFPKEGPSILRIQQVVRGDSAAYFCASSPGQAPWQPQHFGDGTRLSIL.

The table lists this clone with a count of one. This chain joins TRBV5-1 and TRBJ1-1; unclear D gene. V was trimmed by 0 bases and J by 1 base, leaving 4 bases between them. This CDR3 contains 13 residues. Germline-derived CDR1 and CDR2 are SGHRS and YFSETQ. The CDR3 bases are TGCGCCAGCAGCTTGGGCGAGAACACTGAAGCTTTCTTT. This sequence encodes CASSLGENTEAFF.

This rearrangement joins TRBV25-1 to TRBJ1-2; TRBD1 matches at 8 bases. Germline CDR1 and CDR2: MGHDK and SYGVNS. V trimming: 10 bases; J trimming: 3 bases; junction bases outside the gene matches: 10. The CDR3 loop spans 14 amino acids. Written as DNA, the CDR3 is TGTGCCATCGCGACAGGGGTGGTTGACTATGGCTACACCTTC. This encodes CAIATGVVDYGYTF.

This chain links TRBV28 with TRBJ1-1; D may be TRBD1 (5 bases). The CDR3 runs to 15 residues. Trimming pared 6 bases from V and 0 bases from J, leaving 14 bases between. Germline CDR1 is MDHEN and CDR2 is SYDVKM. The CDR3 region is CASRPLGGVNTEAFF. The CDR3 DNA sequence: TGTGCCAGCAGACCATTGGGAGGGGTGAACACTGAAGCTTTCTTT.

The V call is TRBV3-1 (or the pseudogene TRBV3-2), the J call TRBJ1-2; 7 nucleotides agree with TRBD1. With V trimmed by 4 bases and J by 4 bases, 12 bases remained unmatched. In germline, CDR1 is LGHDT, CDR2 YNNKEL (reference sequence). This CDR3 is 16 amino acids long. This CDR3 reads CASSPVPQGMGYGYTF. CDR3 DNA: TGTGCCAGCAGCCCGGTCCCACAGGGGATGGGCTATGGCTACACCTTC.

The genes are TRBV27 and TRBJ2-1; 7 bases are a match to TRBD2. Germline V gene data show CDR1 as MNHEY and CDR2 as SMNVEV (reference sequence). The length of the CDR3 is 15 residues. Losses at the gene ends were 3 bases for V and 8 bases for J; bases not matched to a gene: 10. In DNA, the CDR3 is TGTGCCAGCAGTTTGGGGGGGACGCCGATCGATGAGCAGTTCTTC. Its protein product is CASSLGGTPIDEQFF.